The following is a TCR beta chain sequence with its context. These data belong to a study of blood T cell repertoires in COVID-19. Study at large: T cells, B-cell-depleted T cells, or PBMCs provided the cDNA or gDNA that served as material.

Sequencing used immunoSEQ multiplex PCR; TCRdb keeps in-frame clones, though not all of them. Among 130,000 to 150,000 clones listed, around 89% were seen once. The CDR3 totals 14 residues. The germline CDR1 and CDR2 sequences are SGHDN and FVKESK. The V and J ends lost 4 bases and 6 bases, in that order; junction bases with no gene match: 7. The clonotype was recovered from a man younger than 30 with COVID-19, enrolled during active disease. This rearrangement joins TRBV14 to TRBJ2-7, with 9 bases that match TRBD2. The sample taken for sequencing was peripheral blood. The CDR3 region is CASSLSGSASEQYF. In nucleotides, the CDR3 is TGTGCCAGCAGCCTTAGCGGGAGTGCAAGCGAGCAGTACTTC.